The clone carrying this T cell receptor beta chain has only a few counts. Its cognate antigen is unknown. As for time point: newly diagnosed GD, antithyroid drugs for less than 3 months. The authors made the TCR library using RNA they extracted from PBMCs. The collection involved drawing about 8.2 milliliters of peripheral blood into EDTA tubes. The entry originates in a study of regulatory T cells in long-lasting Graves disease. Study as a whole: Under 3 months of antithyroid drugs had been taken by newly diagnosed Graves' patients.

Construction of the TCR beta libraries employed iRepertoire HTBI primers in conjunction with Arm-PCR of CDR3 regions. TCRdb re-derived calls from the multiplex PCR reads in MiXCR, one entry per CDR3 protein. Counted here are around 250,000 distinct CDR3 sequences, 20% to 25% occurring once; the ten biggest clones make up roughly 13%. Study-wide results and caveats: A reduction in accuracy may have resulted from the small sample size. Persistent disease was associated with favored TRBV28 usage and with favored use of TRBJ1-2 and TRBJ2-5.

Germline V gene lookup returns CDR1 SGHTA and CDR2 FQGNSA. Trimming removed 5 bases at V and 0 bases at J, with 16 bases between. This CDR3 comprises 16 residues. J is TRBJ2-5 and V is TRBV7-2; weak D call: TRBD1 (5 bases). The specimen comprised peripheral blood mononuclear cells (PBMCs), sampled at new diagnosis, from a patient treated with antithyroid drugs. The clonotype comes from a female donor with Graves disease. Here the CDR3 DNA reads TGTGCCAGCAGCCAAAACAGGCCCGAGTACCAAGAGACCCAGTACTTC. Protein product: CASSQNRPEYQETQYF.